The source of this T cell receptor (beta chain) is a study of blood T cell repertoires in COVID-19. For the study at large: Samples taken during acute and convalescent COVID-19 were collected in the United States, Italy and Spain.

Sequenced by immunoSEQ multiplex PCR; TCRdb stores in-frame clones only, minus some. The table includes about 45,000 clones, roughly 71% detected once. J gave up 11 bases and V 0 bases, and 13 bases lay outside the gene matches. Looked up from germline, CDR1 is MGHRA and CDR2 is YSYEKL. The CDR3 runs 17 residues. Sample: peripheral blood. This receptor was taken from an elderly man with acute or convalescent COVID-19. The V gene is TRBV4-1, the J gene TRBJ1-5; 10 bases line up with TRBD1. CDR3: CASSQDLGTGDKPAQHF. CDR3 bases: TGCGCCAGCAGCCAAGATTTGGGGACAGGGGACAAGCCGGCCCAGCATTTT.